A selection of T cell receptor beta chains follows, all from one sample in a study of molecular identifiers for immune sequencing clone quantification. In TCRdb, the PCR reads were re-called with MiXCR into one record per CDR3 protein. The sample records more than 450,000 distinct CDR3 sequences, approximately 25% being singletons. Sequencing was performed on naive CD8+ T cells from blood, with Jurkat cell RNA spiked in. Receptors were obtained from a human donor in good health. Some libraries in this study had Jurkat cell RNA spiked in. Each CDR3 is given with its conserved first and last residue. D genes are given only for firm matches. Clone size, where shown, is once, few, many, or a class for clones that have expanded.

D	size	V	J	CDR3	DNA
.	.	TRBV30	TRBJ1-3	CVWIRLSGNTIYF	TGTGTCTGGATACGGCTCTCTGGAAACACCATATATTTT
.	few	TRBV7-9	TRBJ2-3	CASSPLGDTQYF	TGTGCCAGCAGCCCTCTGGGGGATACGCAGTATTTT
.	many	TRBV9	TRBJ2-7	CASSPRNSYEQYF	TGTGCCAGCAGCCCTCGTAACTCCTACGAGCAGTACTTC
TRBD2	many	TRBV28	TRBJ2-3	CASSLITRLTSGIDTQYF	TGTGCCAGCAGTTTAATCACCCGATTAACTAGCGGGATAGATACGCAGTATTTT
TRBD1	.	TRBV7-9	TRBJ2-3	CASSYQEGTASKRTQYF	TGTGCCAGCAGCTATCAAGAGGGGACAGCTAGCAAGAGGACGCAGTATTTT
.	few	TRBV5-1	TRBJ2-5	CASSLGVAFQETQYF	TGCGCCAGCAGCTTGGGGGTGGCCTTCCAAGAGACCCAGTACTTC
.	many	TRBV29-1	TRBJ2-7	CSAITGTRIYEQYF	TGCAGCGCTATCACCGGGACGAGGATCTACGAGCAGTACTTC
TRBD2	many	TRBV7-9	TRBJ2-2	CASSPGRTSAVTGELFF	TGTGCCAGCAGCCCCGGGAGGACTAGCGCGGTCACCGGGGAGCTGTTTTTT
TRBD1	many	TRBV4-1	TRBJ2-7	CASSQGGQGGYEQYF	TGCGCCAGCAGCCAAGGGGGACAGGGAGGCTACGAGCAGTACTTC
.	few	TRBV4-1	TRBJ1-5	CASSQTDSNQPQHF	TGCGCCAGCAGCCAAACAGATAGCAATCAGCCCCAGCATTTT
TRBD1	.	TRBV12-3/TRBV12-4	TRBJ1-2	CASSLGTGSYGYTF	TGTGCCAGCAGTTTAGGGACAGGAAGCTATGGCTACACCTTC
TRBD1	.	TRBV7-7	TRBJ1-3	CASSLGTDPGNTIYF	TGTGCTAGCAGCTTAGGGACAGATCCTGGAAACACCATATATTTT
.	.	TRBV27	TRBJ1-1	CASSLMADTFMNTEAFF	TGTGCCAGCAGTTTAATGGCAGACACGTTCATGAACACTGAAGCTTTCTTT
TRBD1	.	TRBV15	TRBJ2-1	CAIGQDSYNEQFF	TGTGCCATAGGACAGGACTCCTACAATGAGCAGTTCTTC
.	many	TRBV9	TRBJ2-2	CASSALVGVAENTGELFF	TGTGCCAGCAGCGCACTCGTAGGAGTAGCGGAGAACACCGGGGAGCTGTTTTTT